This TCR beta chain was identified during a study of T cell responses to AZD1222 COVID-19 vaccine. Across the whole study: Second doses that came at about 4 or about 12 weeks were put together.

Study-level findings and limits: Spike-specific TCR repertoires showed rising breadth and depth after two AZD1222 doses. Mapped onto spike, vaccine-associated CD4 TCRs spanned it and were dominant at 160-218 and 743-854. Scientists sampled the repertoires only once the peak T cell response had passed.

For this clone: Its target is not known.

The CDR3 has 13 amino acids. Germline lookup yields CDR1 SGHTA and CDR2 FQGNSA. V lost 1 base, J lost 4 bases, and 5 bases lay in between. Sequencing was performed with immunoSEQ multiplex PCR; in TCRdb, only in-frame clones are kept and a portion is missing. The repertoire holds around 100,000 clones, with 92% as singletons. The TCR comes from an adult in good health. The chain recombines TRBV7-2 with TRBJ1-3; D is undetermined. The sample was peripheral blood, taken on day 0 of AZD1222 vaccination. CDR3 in DNA: TGTGCCAGCAGCTTAGAGGTCGGAAACACCATATATTTT. Its translation: CASSLEVGNTIYF.